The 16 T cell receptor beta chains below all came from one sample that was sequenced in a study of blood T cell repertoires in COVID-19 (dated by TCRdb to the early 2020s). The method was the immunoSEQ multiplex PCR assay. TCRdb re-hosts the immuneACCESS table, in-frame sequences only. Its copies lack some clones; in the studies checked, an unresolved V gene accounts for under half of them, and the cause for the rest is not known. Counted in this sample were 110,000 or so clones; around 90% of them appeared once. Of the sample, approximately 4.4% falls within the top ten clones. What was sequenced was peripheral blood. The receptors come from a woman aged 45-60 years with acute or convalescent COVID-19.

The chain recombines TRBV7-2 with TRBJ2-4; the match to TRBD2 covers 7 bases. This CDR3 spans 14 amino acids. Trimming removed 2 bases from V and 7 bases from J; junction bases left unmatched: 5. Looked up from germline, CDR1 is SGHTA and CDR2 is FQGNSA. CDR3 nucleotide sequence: TGTGCCAGCAGCTTAAGGTGGGGGGGGAACATTCAGTACTTC. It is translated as CASSLRWGGNIQYF. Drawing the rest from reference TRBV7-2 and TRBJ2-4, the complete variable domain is GAGVSQSPSNKVTEKGKDVELRCDPISGHTALYWYRQSLGQGLEFLIYFQGNSAPDKSGLPSDRFSAERTGGSVSTLTIQRTQQEDSAVYLCASSLRWGGNIQYFGAGTRLSVL.

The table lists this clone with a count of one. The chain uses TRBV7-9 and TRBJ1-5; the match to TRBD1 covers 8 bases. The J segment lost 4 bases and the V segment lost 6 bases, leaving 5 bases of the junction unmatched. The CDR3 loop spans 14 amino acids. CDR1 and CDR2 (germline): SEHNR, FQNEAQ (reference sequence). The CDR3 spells CASSHDRGNQPQHF. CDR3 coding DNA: TGTGCCAGCAGTCATGACAGGGGAAATCAGCCCCAGCATTTT.

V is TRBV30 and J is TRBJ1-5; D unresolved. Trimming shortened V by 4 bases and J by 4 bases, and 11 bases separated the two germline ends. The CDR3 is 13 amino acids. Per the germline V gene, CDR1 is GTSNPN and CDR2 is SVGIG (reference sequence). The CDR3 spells CAWTTQSNQPQHF. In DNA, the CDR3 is TGTGCCTGGACGACACAGTCAAATCAGCCCCAGCATTTT.

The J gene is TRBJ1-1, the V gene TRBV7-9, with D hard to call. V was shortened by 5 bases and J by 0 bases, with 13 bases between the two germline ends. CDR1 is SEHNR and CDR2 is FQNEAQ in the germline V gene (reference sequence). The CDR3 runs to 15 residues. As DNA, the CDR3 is TGTGCCAGCAGCCCAGGAGGTGGGATGAACACTGAAGCTTTCTTT. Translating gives CASSPGGGMNTEAFF.

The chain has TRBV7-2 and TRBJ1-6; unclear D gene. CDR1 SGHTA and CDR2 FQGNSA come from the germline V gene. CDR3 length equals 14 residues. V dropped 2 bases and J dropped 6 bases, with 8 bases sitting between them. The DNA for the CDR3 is TGTGCCAGCAGCTTAAAACGGGGTAATTCACCCCTCCACTTT. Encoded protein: CASSLKRGNSPLHF.

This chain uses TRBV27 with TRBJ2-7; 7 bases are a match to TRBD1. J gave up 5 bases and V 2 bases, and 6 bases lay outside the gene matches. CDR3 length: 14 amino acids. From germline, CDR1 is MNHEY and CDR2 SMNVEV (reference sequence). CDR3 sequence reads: CASSLTGDVHEQYF. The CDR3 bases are TGTGCCAGCAGTTTAACAGGGGACGTCCACGAGCAGTACTTC.

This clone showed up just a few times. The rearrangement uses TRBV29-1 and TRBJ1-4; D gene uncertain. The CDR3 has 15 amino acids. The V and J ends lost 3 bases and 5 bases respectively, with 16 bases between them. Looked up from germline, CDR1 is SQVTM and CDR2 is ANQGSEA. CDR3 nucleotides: TGCAGCGTTGACCTCCTCCAATACACGAATGAAAAACTGTTTTTT. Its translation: CSVDLLQYTNEKLFF.

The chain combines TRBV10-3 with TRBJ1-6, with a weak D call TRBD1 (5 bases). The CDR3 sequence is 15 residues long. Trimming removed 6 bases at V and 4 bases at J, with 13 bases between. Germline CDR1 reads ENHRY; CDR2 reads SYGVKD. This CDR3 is CAIRAGLEYNSPLHF. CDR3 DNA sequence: TGTGCCATCAGGGCAGGGTTAGAGTATAATTCACCCCTCCACTTT.

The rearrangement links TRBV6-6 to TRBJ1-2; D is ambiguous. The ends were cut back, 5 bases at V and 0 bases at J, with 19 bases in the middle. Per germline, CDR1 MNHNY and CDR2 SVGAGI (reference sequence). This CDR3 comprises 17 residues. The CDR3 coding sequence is TGTGCCAGCAGTCTCTCGCTTTACAGCTTCCCTAACTATGGCTACACCTTC. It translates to CASSLSLYSFPNYGYTF.

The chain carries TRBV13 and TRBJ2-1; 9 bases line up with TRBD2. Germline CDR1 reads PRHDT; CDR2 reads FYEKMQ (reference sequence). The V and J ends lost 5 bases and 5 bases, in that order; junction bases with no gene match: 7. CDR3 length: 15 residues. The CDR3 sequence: CASSLLAGVDNEQFF. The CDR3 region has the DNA TGTGCCAGCAGCCTCTTAGCGGGAGTGGACAATGAGCAGTTCTTC.

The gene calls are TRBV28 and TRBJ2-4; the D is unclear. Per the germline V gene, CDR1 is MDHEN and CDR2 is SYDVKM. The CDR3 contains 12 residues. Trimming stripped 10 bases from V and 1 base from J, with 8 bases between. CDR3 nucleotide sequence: TGTGCCACGGGTTGGGCCAAAAACATTCAGTACTTC. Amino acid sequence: CATGWAKNIQYF.

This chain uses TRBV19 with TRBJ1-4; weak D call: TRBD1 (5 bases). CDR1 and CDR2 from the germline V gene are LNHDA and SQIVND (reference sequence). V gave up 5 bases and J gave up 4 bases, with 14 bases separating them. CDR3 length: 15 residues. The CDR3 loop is CASSASGLSNEKLFF. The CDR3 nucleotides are TGTGCCAGTAGTGCCTCAGGGTTAAGTAATGAAAAACTGTTTTTT.

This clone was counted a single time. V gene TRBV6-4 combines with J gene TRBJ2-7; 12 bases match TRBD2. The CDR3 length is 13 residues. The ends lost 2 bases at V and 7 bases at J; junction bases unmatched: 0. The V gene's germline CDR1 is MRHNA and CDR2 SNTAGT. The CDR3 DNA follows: TGTGCCAGCAGTGACGGACTAGCGGGAGAGCAGTACTTC. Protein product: CASSDGLAGEQYF.

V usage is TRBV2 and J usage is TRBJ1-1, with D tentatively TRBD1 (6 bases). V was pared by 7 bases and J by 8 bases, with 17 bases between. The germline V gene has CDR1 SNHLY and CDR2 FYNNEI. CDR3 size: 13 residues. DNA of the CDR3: TGTGCCAGCACCGAGGGAGAGGGGGTGGAAGCTTTCTTT. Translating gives CASTEGEGVEAFF.

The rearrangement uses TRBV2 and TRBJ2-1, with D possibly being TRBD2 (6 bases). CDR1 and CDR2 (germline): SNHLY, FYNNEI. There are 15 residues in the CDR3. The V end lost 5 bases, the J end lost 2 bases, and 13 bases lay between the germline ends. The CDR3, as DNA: TGTGCCAGCAGTCAAAGGGCGGGAACCTACAATGAGCAGTTCTTC. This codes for CASSQRAGTYNEQFF.

In nucleotides, the CDR3 is TGTGCCAGCTCACCGCCCCGGGACTACCAAGAGACCCAGTACTTC. This codes for CASSPPRDYQETQYF. V is TRBV18 and J is TRBJ2-5; D is perhaps TRBD2 (6 bases). The ends were cut back, 3 bases at V and 0 bases at J, with 11 bases in the middle. From germline, CDR1 is KGHSH and CDR2 LQKENI. CDR3 length: 15 residues.